The 16 T cell receptor beta chains below come from one sample, sequenced in a study of T cells after yellow fever vaccination (dated by TCRdb to between 2018 and 2021). Receptor amplification or capture employed 5' RACE. The reads were generated on an Illumina HiSeq 2500. The public reads were reanalyzed by TCRdb: fastp trimming at Q25, MiXCR alignment, in-frame beta chains only. Each CDR3 protein appears once, grouped with its most common genes and DNA. The sample table contains under 300,000 distinct CDR3 sequences; only one count was recorded for 6.9% of them. The ten largest clones represent about 0.85% of the sample. Read against the paper, the sample's treatment or condition label means: live attenuated yellow fever vaccine strain. The input for sequencing was CD4+ T cells sorted from PBMCs, taken 15 days after the yellow fever booster vaccination. Receptors originate from a young man who received the YFV17D yellow fever vaccine.

This clonotype was seen a few times. This sequence joins TRBV7-9 and TRBJ1-1, with 9 bases lining up with TRBD1. V lost 4 bases to trimming and J lost 4 bases; unmatched junction nucleotides: 7. CDR1 SEHNR and CDR2 FQNEAQ come from the germline V gene (reference sequence). The CDR3 extends over 15 amino acids. CDR3 DNA sequence: TGTGCCAGCAGCTCTTGGGACAGGGAGGCCACTGAAGCTTTCTTT. Protein: CASSSWDREATEAFF.

The CDR3 DNA is TGTGCCAGCAGTTCCCGAAGACAGTCATTTTATGGCTACACCTTC. This codes for CASSSRRQSFYGYTF. This chain uses TRBV12-3 or TRBV12-4 with TRBJ1-2; possible D gene TRBD1, 5 bases. Between the trimmed V and J ends, which lost 4 bases and 5 bases, there was a span of 17 bases. CDR3 length equals 15 residues.

The table lists this clonotype with a few counts. V usage is TRBV29-1 and J usage is TRBJ2-2; D gene ambiguous. CDR3 length equals 15 residues. The V end lost 4 bases, the J end lost 0 bases, and 12 bases lay between the germline ends. Germline V gene lookup returns CDR1 SQVTM and CDR2 ANQGSEA. The CDR3 nucleotides read TGCAGCGTTGTTGTAAATCTCGCGAACACCGGGGAGCTGTTTTTT. The encoded protein is CSVVVNLANTGELFF.

There are a few counts of this clonotype. The chain uses TRBV7-9 and TRBJ2-2; TRBD1 aligns across 8 bases. Trimming at V came to 7 bases and at J to 1 base, leaving 8 bases not matched to a gene. Germline values: CDR1 SEHNR, CDR2 FQNEAQ (reference sequence). This CDR3 is 16 amino acids long. The CDR3 DNA is TGTGCCAGCAACAAAGCCGGGACAGGGAACACCGGGGAGCTGTTTTTT. It translates to CASNKAGTGNTGELFF.

The chain carries TRBV7-8 and TRBJ2-3, with D perhaps matching TRBD1 (6 bases). Trimming stripped 11 bases from V and 6 bases from J, with 18 bases between. CDR1 is SGHVS, CDR2 FQNEAQ, per germline. The CDR3 is 13 residues long. CDR3 region: CACSGQGFDTQYF. DNA for the CDR3: TGTGCCTGTTCCGGGCAGGGGTTTGATACGCAGTATTTT.

The CDR3 sequence: CASSTPDPTGELFF. CDR3 nucleotide sequence: TGTGCCAGCAGCACCCCTGACCCCACCGGGGAGCTGTTTTTT. The V call is TRBV7-6, the J call TRBJ2-2; D not certain. CDR3 length equals 14 residues. The V gene lost 5 bases and the J gene lost 4 bases, with 11 bases spanning the gap. Per the germline V gene, CDR1 is SGHVS and CDR2 is FNYEAQ.

Many counts were recorded for this clonotype. CDR3 protein: CASSSPTSVRGDTQYF. CDR3 coding DNA: TGTGCCAGCAGCTCCCCTACTAGCGTGAGGGGAGATACGCAGTATTTT. The J gene is TRBJ2-3, the V gene TRBV7-2; 7 nucleotides match TRBD2. The CDR3 runs to 16 residues. J lost 5 bases, V lost 4 bases, and 12 bases had no gene match. Germline CDR1 SGHTA, CDR2 FQGNSA.

Ten or more counts support this clonotype. The CDR3 is CSAREHAANEKLFF. CDR3 sequence (DNA): TGCAGTGCTAGAGAACACGCGGCTAATGAAAAACTGTTTTTT. The gene calls are TRBV20-1 and TRBJ1-4; D is ambiguous. Trimming stripped 0 bases from V and 3 bases from J, with 8 bases between. Germline V lookup: CDR1 DFQATT, CDR2 SNEGSKA (reference sequence). The CDR3 runs 14 residues.

This clonotype turned up a few times. The chain joins TRBV15 to TRBJ2-7, with 9 nucleotides matching TRBD1. Trimming at V came to 6 bases and at J to 3 bases, leaving 3 bases not matched to a gene. Germline V CDR1 and CDR2: LNHNV, YYDKDF (reference sequence). The length of the CDR3 is 13 residues. CDR3 coding DNA: TGTGCCACCAGTTCGGGACAGGGCTACGAGCAGTACTTC. Amino acid sequence: CATSSGQGYEQYF.

This clonotype was counted a few times. The chain's CDR3 is CASSLGGASSYNEQFF. The CDR3 DNA reads TGTGCCAGCAGTTTAGGCGGGGCCAGCTCCTACAATGAGCAGTTCTTC. The gene calls are TRBV28 and TRBJ2-1; tentatively, D is TRBD2 (6 bases). Trimming stripped 2 bases from V and 0 bases from J, with 11 bases between. Germline assignment: CDR1 MDHEN and CDR2 SYDVKM. CDR3 length equals 16 residues.

This clonotype has a count of ten or more. The chain carries TRBV4-3 and TRBJ1-3; D ambiguous. CDR3 length equals 15 residues. Between the trimmed V and J ends, which lost 0 bases and 0 bases, there was a span of 6 bases. Germline loops: CDR1 LGHNA, CDR2 YSLEER. The CDR3 sequence is CASSQDHGSGNTIYF. CDR3 in DNA: TGCGCCAGCAGCCAAGATCACGGCTCTGGAAACACCATATATTTT.

This clonotype has ten or more counts. The chain joins TRBV2 to TRBJ2-5; 12 nucleotides align to TRBD2. CDR3 length: 15 residues. Germline V CDR1 and CDR2: SNHLY, FYNNEI. Trimming cost V 6 bases and J 2 bases; bases outside gene matches: 4. The CDR3 here is CASRRTSGEQETQYF. The CDR3 DNA follows: TGTGCCAGCAGAAGGACTAGCGGGGAGCAAGAGACCCAGTACTTC.

In its sample, this clonotype was seen many times. The V call is TRBV4-3, the J call TRBJ2-5, with D maybe TRBD2 (5 bases). This CDR3 has 13 residues. Trimming pared 1 base from V and 4 bases from J, leaving 7 bases between. From germline, CDR1 is LGHNA and CDR2 YSLEER. This CDR3 reads CASSQGRRETQYF. CDR3 sequence (DNA): TGCGCCAGCAGCCAAGGGAGGAGAGAGACCCAGTACTTC.

The rearrangement links TRBV6-1 to TRBJ2-6, with 8 bases aligning to TRBD1. Germline lookup yields CDR1 MNHNS and CDR2 SASEGT. This CDR3 is built from 15 residues. The V gene end was trimmed by 8 bases and the J gene end by 4 bases; junction bases not matched to a gene: 7. Here the CDR3 reads CASSAGGLGANVLTF. CDR3 nucleotide sequence: TGTGCCAGCTCAGCAGGGGGCTTGGGGGCCAACGTCCTGACTTTC.

This clonotype was seen only a few times. This rearrangement joins TRBV5-8 to TRBJ2-3, with 10 nucleotides matching TRBD2. The length of the CDR3 is 16 residues. Germline CDR1 reads SGHTS; CDR2 reads YDEGEE. The J segment lost 2 bases and the V segment lost 3 bases, leaving 6 bases of the junction unmatched. CDR3 bases: TGTGCCAGCAGCTCCCCCGGGACTAGCGTCACAGATACGCAGTATTTT. Protein: CASSSPGTSVTDTQYF.

This clonotype was detected many times. The chain has TRBV10-3 and TRBJ2-1; 7 bases agree with TRBD2. Germline V CDR1 and CDR2: ENHRY, SYGVKD. The CDR3 runs 16 residues. Trimming at V came to 2 bases and at J to 7 bases, leaving 11 bases not matched to a gene. CDR3 sequence (DNA): TGTGCCATCAGTGAGGCCGCGGGAGCCATAAGGAATGAGCAGTTCTTC. Amino acid sequence: CAISEAAGAIRNEQFF.